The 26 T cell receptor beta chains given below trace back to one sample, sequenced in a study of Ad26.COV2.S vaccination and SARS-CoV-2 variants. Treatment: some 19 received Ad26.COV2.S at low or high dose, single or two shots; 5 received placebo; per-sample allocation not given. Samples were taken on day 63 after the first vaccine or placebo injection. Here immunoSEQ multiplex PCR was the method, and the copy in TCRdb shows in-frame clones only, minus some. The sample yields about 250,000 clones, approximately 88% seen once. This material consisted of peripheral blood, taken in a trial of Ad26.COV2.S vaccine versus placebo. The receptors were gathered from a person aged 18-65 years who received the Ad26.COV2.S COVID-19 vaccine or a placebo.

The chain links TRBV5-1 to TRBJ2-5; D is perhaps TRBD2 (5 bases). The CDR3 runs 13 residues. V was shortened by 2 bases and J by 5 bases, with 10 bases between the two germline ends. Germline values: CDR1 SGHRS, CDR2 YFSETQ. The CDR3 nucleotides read TGCGCCAGCAGCTTCGTAGCGAGGGAGACCCAGTACTTC. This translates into CASSFVARETQYF. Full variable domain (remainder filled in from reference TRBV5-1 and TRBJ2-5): KAGVTQTPRYLIKTRGQQVTLSCSPISGHRSVSWYQQTPGQGLQFLFEYFSETQRNKGNFPGRFSGRQFSNSRSEMNVSTLELGDSALYLCASSFVARETQYFGPGTRLLVL.

The CDR3 region is CASSPRGQTQETQYF. The CDR3 nucleotides are TGTGCCAGCAGCCCCCGCGGACAGACCCAAGAGACCCAGTACTTC. This rearrangement joins TRBV27 to TRBJ2-5; possibly TRBD1 for D (6 bases). V gave up 6 bases and J gave up 1 base, with 15 bases separating them. Germline V gene data show CDR1 as MNHEY and CDR2 as SMNVEV (reference sequence). The CDR3 is made up of 15 amino acids.

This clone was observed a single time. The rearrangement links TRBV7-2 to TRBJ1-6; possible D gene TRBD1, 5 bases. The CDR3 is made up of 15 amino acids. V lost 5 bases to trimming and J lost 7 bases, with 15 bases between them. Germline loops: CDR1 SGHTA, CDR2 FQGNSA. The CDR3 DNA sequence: TGTGCCAGCAGCCCCACGGGACTGACCAATTCACCCCTCCACTTT. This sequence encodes CASSPTGLTNSPLHF.

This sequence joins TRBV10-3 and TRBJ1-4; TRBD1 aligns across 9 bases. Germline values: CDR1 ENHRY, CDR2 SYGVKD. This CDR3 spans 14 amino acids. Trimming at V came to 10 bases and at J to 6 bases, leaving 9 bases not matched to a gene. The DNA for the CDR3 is TGTGCCACCTCGGGACAGGGTGGCGATGAAAAACTGTTTTTT. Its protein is CATSGQGGDEKLFF.

The CDR3 sequence is CASSQGFRLSGELFF. The CDR3 region has the DNA TGTGCCAGCAGCCAGGGTTTTCGGCTTAGCGGGGAGCTGTTTTTT. The chain combines TRBV27 with TRBJ2-2; perhaps TRBD1 as D (5 bases). The V gene's germline CDR1 is MNHEY and CDR2 SMNVEV (reference sequence). Trimming pared 6 bases from V and 7 bases from J, leaving 18 bases between. The CDR3 is 15 residues long.

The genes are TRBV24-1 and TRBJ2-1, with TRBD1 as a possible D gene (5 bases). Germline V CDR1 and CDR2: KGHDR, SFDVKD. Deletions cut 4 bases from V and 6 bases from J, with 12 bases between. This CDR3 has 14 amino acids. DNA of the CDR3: TGTGCCACCAGTGACAGGGCCGATTCCAATGAGCAGTTCTTC. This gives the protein CATSDRADSNEQFF.

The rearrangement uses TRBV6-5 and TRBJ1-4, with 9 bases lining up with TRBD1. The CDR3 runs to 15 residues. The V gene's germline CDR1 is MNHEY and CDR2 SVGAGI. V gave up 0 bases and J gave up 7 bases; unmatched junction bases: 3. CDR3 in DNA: TGTGCCAGCAGTTACTCGACAGGGGGTGGTGAAAAACTGTTTTTT. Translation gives CASSYSTGGGEKLFF.

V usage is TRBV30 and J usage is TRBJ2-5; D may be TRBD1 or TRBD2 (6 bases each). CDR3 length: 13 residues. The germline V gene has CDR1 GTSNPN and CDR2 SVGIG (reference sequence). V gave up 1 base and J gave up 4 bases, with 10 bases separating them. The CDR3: CAWSDRGPETQYF. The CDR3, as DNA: TGTGCCTGGAGTGATCGGGGGCCAGAGACCCAGTACTTC.

CDR3: CASSSSGPGYTF. The CDR3 region has the DNA TGTGCCAGCAGTTCGTCAGGGCCGGGCTACACCTTC. This chain links TRBV6-2 or TRBV6-3 with TRBJ1-2; the D gene is possibly TRBD1 (5 bases). Germline V gives CDR1 MNHEY, CDR2 SVGEGT. V was trimmed by 4 bases and J by 8 bases, leaving 11 bases between them. The length of the CDR3 is 12 residues.

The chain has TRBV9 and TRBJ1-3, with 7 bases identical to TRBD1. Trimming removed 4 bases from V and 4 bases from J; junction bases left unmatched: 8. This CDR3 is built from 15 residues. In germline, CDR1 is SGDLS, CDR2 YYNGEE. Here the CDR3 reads CASSPTGVPGNTIYF. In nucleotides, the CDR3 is TGTGCCAGCAGCCCCACAGGGGTGCCCGGAAACACCATATATTTT. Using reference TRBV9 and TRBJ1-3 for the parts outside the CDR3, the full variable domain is DSGVTQTPKHLITATGQRVTLRCSPRSGDLSVYWYQQSLDQGLQFLIQYYNGEERAKGNILERFSAQQFPDLHSELNLSSLELGDSALYFCASSPTGVPGNTIYFGEGSWLTVV.

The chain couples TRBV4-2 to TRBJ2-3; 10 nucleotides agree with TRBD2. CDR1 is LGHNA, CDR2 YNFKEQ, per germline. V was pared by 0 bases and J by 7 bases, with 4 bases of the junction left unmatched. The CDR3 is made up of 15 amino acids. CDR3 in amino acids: CASSQELAGINTQYF. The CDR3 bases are TGTGCCAGCAGCCAAGAACTAGCGGGAATTAATACGCAGTATTTT.

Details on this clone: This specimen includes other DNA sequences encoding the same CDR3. The CDR3 bases are TGTGCCAGCAGCTTAGACAGGAACACTGAAGCTTTCTTT. Protein: CASSLDRNTEAFF. V gene TRBV7-3 combines with J gene TRBJ1-1; tentatively, D is TRBD1 (5 bases). This CDR3 region has 13 residues. The ends were cut back, 2 bases at V and 1 base at J, with 5 bases in the middle. Germline V gives CDR1 SGHTA, CDR2 FQGTGA.

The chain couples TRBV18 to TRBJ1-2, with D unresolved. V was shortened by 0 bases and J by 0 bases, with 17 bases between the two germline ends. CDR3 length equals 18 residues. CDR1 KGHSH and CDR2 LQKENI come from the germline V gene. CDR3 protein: CASSPPRQLAEANYGYTF. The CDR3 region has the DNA TGTGCCAGCTCACCACCGAGACAACTCGCCGAAGCTAACTATGGCTACACCTTC.

The CDR3 here is CASSLAREGLKKRRVREAFF. The CDR3 DNA reads TGCGCCAGCAGCTTGGCGAGGGAGGGATTAAAGAAAAGGAGAGTAAGGGAAGCTTTCTTT. The chain couples TRBV5-1 to TRBJ1-1; D remains unclear. Per germline, CDR1 SGHRS and CDR2 YFSETQ. The ends were cut back, 0 bases at V and 8 bases at J, with 32 bases in the middle. The CDR3 totals 20 residues.

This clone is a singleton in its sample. The DNA of the CDR3 is TGCGCCAGCAGCTTGGGAGGACAGAATTCACCCCTCCACTTT. Protein: CASSLGGQNSPLHF. The rearrangement uses TRBV5-1 and TRBJ1-6; D might be TRBD1 (6 bases). Looked up from germline, CDR1 is SGHRS and CDR2 is YFSETQ. The V end was cut by 0 bases, the J end by 7 bases, with 8 bases between. The CDR3 runs 14 residues.

CDR3 loop: CASSVAMNTEAFF. The CDR3 nucleotides read TGTGCCAGCAGCGTAGCGATGAACACTGAAGCTTTCTTT. The V call is TRBV9, the J call TRBJ1-1, with no clear D. Germline CDR1 and CDR2: SGDLS and YYNGEE. The CDR3 totals 13 residues. The V end lost 0 bases, the J end lost 0 bases, and 3 bases lay between the germline ends.

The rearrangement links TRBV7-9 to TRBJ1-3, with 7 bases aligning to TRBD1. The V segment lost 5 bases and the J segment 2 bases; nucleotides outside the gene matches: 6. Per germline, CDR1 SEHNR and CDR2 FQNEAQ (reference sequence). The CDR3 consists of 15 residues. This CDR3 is CASSGRDSTGNTIYF. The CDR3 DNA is TGTGCCAGCAGCGGCCGGGACAGCACTGGAAACACCATATATTTT. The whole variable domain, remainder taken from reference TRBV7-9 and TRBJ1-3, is DTGVSQNPRHKITKRGQNVTFRCDPISEHNRLYWYRQTLGQGPEFLTYFQNEAQLEKSRLLSDRFSAERPKGSFSTLEIQRTEQGDSAMYLCASSGRDSTGNTIYFGEGSWLTVV.

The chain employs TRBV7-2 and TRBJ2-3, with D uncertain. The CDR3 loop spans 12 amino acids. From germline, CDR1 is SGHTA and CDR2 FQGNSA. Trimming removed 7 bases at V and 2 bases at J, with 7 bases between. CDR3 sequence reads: CASTPNTDTQYF. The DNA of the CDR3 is TGTGCCAGCACACCCAACACAGATACGCAGTATTTT.

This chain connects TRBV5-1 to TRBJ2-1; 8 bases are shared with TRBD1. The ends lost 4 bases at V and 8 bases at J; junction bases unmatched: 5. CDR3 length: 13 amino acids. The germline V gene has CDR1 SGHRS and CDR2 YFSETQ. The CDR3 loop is CASSKDRDYEQFF. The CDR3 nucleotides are TGCGCCAGCAGCAAGGACAGGGACTATGAGCAGTTCTTC. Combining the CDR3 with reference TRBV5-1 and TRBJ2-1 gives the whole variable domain KAGVTQTPRYLIKTRGQQVTLSCSPISGHRSVSWYQQTPGQGLQFLFEYFSETQRNKGNFPGRFSGRQFSNSRSEMNVSTLELGDSALYLCASSKDRDYEQFFGPGTRLTVL.

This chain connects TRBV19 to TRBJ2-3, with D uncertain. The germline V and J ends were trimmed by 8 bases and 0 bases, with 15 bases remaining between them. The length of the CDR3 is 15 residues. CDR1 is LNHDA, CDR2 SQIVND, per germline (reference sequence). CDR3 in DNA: TGTGCCAGTGCGGTCCGGGCTAGAAGCACAGATACGCAGTATTTT. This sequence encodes CASAVRARSTDTQYF.

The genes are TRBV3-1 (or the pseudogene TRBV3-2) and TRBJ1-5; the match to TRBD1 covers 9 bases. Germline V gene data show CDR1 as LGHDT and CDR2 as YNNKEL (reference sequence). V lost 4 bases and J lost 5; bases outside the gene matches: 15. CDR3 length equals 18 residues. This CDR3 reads CASSLVGEQGARDQPQHF. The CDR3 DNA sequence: TGTGCCAGCAGCCTTGTAGGAGAACAGGGGGCACGGGATCAGCCCCAGCATTTT.

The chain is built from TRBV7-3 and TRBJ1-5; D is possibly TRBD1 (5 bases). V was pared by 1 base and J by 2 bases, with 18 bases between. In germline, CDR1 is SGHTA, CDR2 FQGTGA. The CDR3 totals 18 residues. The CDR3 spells CASSLRAPETVGNQPQHF. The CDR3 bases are TGTGCCAGCAGCTTAAGGGCCCCTGAGACAGTGGGCAATCAGCCCCAGCATTTT.

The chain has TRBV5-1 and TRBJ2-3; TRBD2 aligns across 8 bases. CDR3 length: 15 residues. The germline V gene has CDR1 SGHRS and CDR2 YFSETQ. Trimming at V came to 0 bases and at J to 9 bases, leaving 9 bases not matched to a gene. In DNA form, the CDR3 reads TGCGCCAGCAGCTTGGAGGCGACTAGCGCGAGCACGCAGTATTTT. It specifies CASSLEATSASTQYF. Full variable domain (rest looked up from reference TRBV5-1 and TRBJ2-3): KAGVTQTPRYLIKTRGQQVTLSCSPISGHRSVSWYQQTPGQGLQFLFEYFSETQRNKGNFPGRFSGRQFSNSRSEMNVSTLELGDSALYLCASSLEATSASTQYFGPGTRLTVL.

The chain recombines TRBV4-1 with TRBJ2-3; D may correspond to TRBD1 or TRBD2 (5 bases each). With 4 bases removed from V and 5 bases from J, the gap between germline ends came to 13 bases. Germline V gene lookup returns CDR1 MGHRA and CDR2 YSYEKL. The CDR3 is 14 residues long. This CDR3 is CASSPYRGGDTQYF. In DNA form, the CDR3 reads TGCGCCAGCAGCCCCTATCGTGGGGGAGATACGCAGTATTTT.

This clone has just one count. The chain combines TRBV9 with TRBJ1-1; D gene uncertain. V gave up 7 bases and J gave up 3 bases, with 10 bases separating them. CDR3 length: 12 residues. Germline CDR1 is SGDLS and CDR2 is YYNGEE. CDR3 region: CASGRLDTEAFF. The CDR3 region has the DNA TGTGCCAGCGGTAGATTGGACACTGAAGCTTTCTTT.

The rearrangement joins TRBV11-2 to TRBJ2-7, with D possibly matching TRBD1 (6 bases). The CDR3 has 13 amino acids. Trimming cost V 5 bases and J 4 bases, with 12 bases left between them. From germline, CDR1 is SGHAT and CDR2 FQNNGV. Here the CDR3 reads CASSRAQGYEQYV. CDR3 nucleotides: TGTGCCAGCAGCCGAGCTCAGGGGTACGAGCAGTACGTC.